These 18 T cell receptor beta chains share one sample of origin, sequenced in a study of cytomegalovirus exposure and HLA in healthy donors. Use of 60 Vbeta and 13 Jbeta primers characterized the PCR. TCRdb's copy holds only in-frame clones and misses some; the assay was immunoSEQ multiplex PCR. The sample holds over 150,000 clones, 68% seen once. The sequenced sample was PBMCs. The receptors stem from a woman aged 35 to 49 in good health and CMV-seropositive.

The chain carries TRBV5-1 and TRBJ1-6, with TRBD1 as a possible D gene (5 bases). Germline values: CDR1 SGHRS, CDR2 YFSETQ. V lost 5 bases and J 4 bases, leaving 16 bases between the germline ends. CDR3 size: 16 residues. CDR3 sequence: CASSSQGPTYNSPLHF. CDR3 DNA: TGCGCCAGCAGTAGTCAGGGCCCCACTTATAATTCACCCCTCCACTTT.

The J gene is TRBJ2-7, the V gene TRBV18, with D tentatively TRBD1 (5 bases). With 4 bases removed from V and 1 base from J, the gap between germline ends came to 8 bases. CDR3 length: 13 residues. From germline, CDR1 is KGHSH and CDR2 LQKENI. The CDR3 loop is CASSQGISYEQYF. CDR3 DNA sequence: TGTGCCAGCTCACAGGGGATTTCCTACGAGCAGTACTTC. Together with reference TRBV18 and TRBJ2-7, the CDR3 gives the full variable domain: NAGVMQNPRHLVRRRGQEARLRCSPMKGHSHVYWYRQLPEEGLKFMVYLQKENIIDESGMPKERFSAEFPKEGPSILRIQQVVRGDSAAYFCASSQGISYEQYFGPGTRLTVT.

The count of this clone is one. The chain uses TRBV18 and TRBJ1-2, with D perhaps TRBD1 (5 bases). Germline V CDR1 and CDR2: KGHSH, LQKENI. The CDR3 contains 15 residues. The V end lost 6 bases, the J end lost 8 bases, and 22 bases lay between the germline ends. The CDR3 bases are TGTGCCAGCTCTCCTGGTGTTGGCCGCGGGGACGGCTACACCTTC. Its translation: CASSPGVGRGDGYTF.

This clone was counted only a few times. V and J are TRBV2 and TRBJ2-7; 9 nucleotides line up with TRBD1. This CDR3 is 17 amino acids long. V shed 6 bases and J 0 bases; nucleotides not matched to a gene: 12. The germline V gene encodes CDR1 SNHLY and CDR2 FYNNEI. DNA for the CDR3: TGTGCCAGCAGACCGGGACAGGGAACCTCAAACTCCTACGAGCAGTACTTC. Encoded protein: CASRPGQGTSNSYEQYF.

This chain joins TRBV6-1 and TRBJ2-3, with TRBD2 as a possible D gene (5 bases). This CDR3 contains 13 residues. V was shortened by 10 bases and J by 2 bases, with 13 bases between the two germline ends. Germline CDR1 reads MNHNS; CDR2 reads SASEGT. CDR3 sequence: CATCGGYTDTQYF. CDR3 coding DNA: TGTGCCACTTGCGGCGGGTACACAGATACGCAGTATTTT.

The chain carries TRBV27 and TRBJ2-7; 9 nucleotides line up with TRBD1. J was trimmed by 2 bases and V by 6 bases; bases with no gene match: 8. The CDR3 extends over 15 amino acids. Per the germline V gene, CDR1 is MNHEY and CDR2 is SMNVEV (reference sequence). The chain's CDR3 is CASRPTGQGTYEQYF. DNA for the CDR3: TGTGCCAGCAGACCAACGGGACAGGGTACCTACGAGCAGTACTTC.

The chain recombines TRBV9 with TRBJ2-2; TRBD2 is a possible D gene (7 bases). The CDR3 extends over 17 amino acids. Trimming removed 4 bases from V and 4 bases from J, with 20 bases in between. Germline V gives CDR1 SGDLS, CDR2 YYNGEE. The CDR3 loop reads CASSSGGAGSGTGELFF. The CDR3, as DNA: TGTGCCAGCAGCAGTGGGGGGGCAGGAAGCGGCACCGGGGAGCTGTTTTTT.

The chain combines TRBV6-1 with TRBJ2-7; 7 bases match TRBD2. Trimming at V came to 3 bases and at J to 6 bases, leaving 8 bases not matched to a gene. Germline V gene lookup returns CDR1 MNHNS and CDR2 SASEGT. The CDR3 contains 14 residues. The CDR3 DNA follows: TGTGCCAGCAGTGATCAGGCGGGGGTGCGCGAGCAGTACTTC. It yields the protein CASSDQAGVREQYF.

The rearrangement links TRBV7-9 to TRBJ2-7; 12 positions match TRBD1. In germline, CDR1 is SEHNR, CDR2 FQNEAQ (reference sequence). The CDR3 totals 17 residues. The V gene end was trimmed by 5 bases and the J gene end by 2 bases; junction bases not matched to a gene: 10. The CDR3 spells CASSPSGTGGQAYEQYF. The CDR3 coding sequence is TGTGCCAGCAGCCCAAGTGGGACAGGGGGCCAAGCCTACGAGCAGTACTTC.

This rearrangement joins TRBV28 to TRBJ2-7; the match to TRBD2 covers 8 bases. The CDR3 is 15 amino acids. Looked up from germline, CDR1 is MDHEN and CDR2 is SYDVKM. V lost 7 bases to trimming and J lost 0 bases; unmatched junction nucleotides: 8. In DNA form, the CDR3 reads TGTGCCAGCACAATGGGCGGGAGGAACTCCTACGAGCAGTACTTC. This translates into CASTMGGRNSYEQYF. Based on the CDR3 plus reference TRBV28 and TRBJ2-7, the full variable domain is DVKVTQSSRYLVKRTGEKVFLECVQDMDHENMFWYRQDPGLGLRLIYFSYDVKMKEKGDIPEGYSVSREKKERFSLILESASTNQTSMYLCASTMGGRNSYEQYFGPGTRLTVT.

The V and J genes are TRBV7-9 and TRBJ2-4; no reliable D call. Germline CDR1 is SEHNR and CDR2 is FQNEAQ (reference sequence). V dropped 2 bases and J dropped 0 bases, with 5 bases sitting between them. The CDR3 extends over 14 amino acids. DNA for the CDR3: TGTGCCAGCAGCTTACTATTAGCCAAAAACATTCAGTACTTC. Translation: CASSLLLAKNIQYF.

This chain joins TRBV6-4 and TRBJ2-3, with 7 nucleotides matching TRBD2. The germline V gene has CDR1 MRHNA and CDR2 SNTAGT. The CDR3 sequence is 14 residues long. V shed 4 bases, J shed 6 bases, and the junction held 7 bases outside the gene matches. For the CDR3, the DNA is TGTGCCAGCAGTGGGGACCTAGCGGCCGATACGCAGTATTTT. Residues: CASSGDLAADTQYF.

The chain combines TRBV7-2 with TRBJ2-3; D possibly corresponds to TRBD2 (5 bases). Trimming shortened V by 0 bases and J by 2 bases, and 12 bases separated the two germline ends. This CDR3 has 16 amino acids. Germline values: CDR1 SGHTA, CDR2 FQGNSA. CDR3 nucleotides: TGTGCCAGCAGCTTAGCTAACACCGGGGACACAGATACGCAGTATTTT. It specifies CASSLANTGDTDTQYF. Based on the CDR3 plus reference TRBV7-2 and TRBJ2-3, the full variable domain is GAGVSQSPSNKVTEKGKDVELRCDPISGHTALYWYRQSLGQGLEFLIYFQGNSAPDKSGLPSDRFSAERTGGSVSTLTIQRTQQEDSAVYLCASSLANTGDTDTQYFGPGTRLTVL.

In its sample, this clone was seen a few times. V gene TRBV7-6 combines with J gene TRBJ1-1; the match to TRBD1 covers 8 bases. The CDR3 spans 16 residues. Looked up from germline, CDR1 is SGHVS and CDR2 is FNYEAQ. V shed 5 bases and J 2 bases; nucleotides not matched to a gene: 10. Written as DNA, the CDR3 is TGTGCCAGCAGCCCAGAATTAGGACAGGGTAACACTGAAGCTTTCTTT. Its protein is CASSPELGQGNTEAFF.

V is TRBV2 and J is TRBJ1-5, with a possible D match to TRBD1 (6 bases). V lost 8 bases to trimming and J lost 5 bases, with 16 bases between them. Germline assignment: CDR1 SNHLY and CDR2 FYNNEI. CDR3 length equals 14 residues. CDR3 residues: CASVRGREDQPQHF. The DNA for the CDR3 is TGTGCCAGCGTGAGGGGGAGGGAAGATCAGCCCCAGCATTTT.

The chain combines TRBV2 with TRBJ1-1, with a weak D call TRBD1 (6 bases). The length of the CDR3 is 14 residues. Between the trimmed V and J ends, which lost 7 bases and 5 bases, there was a span of 17 bases. The germline gives CDR1 SNHLY, CDR2 FYNNEI. CDR3 bases: TGTGCCAGCAATCGAGATCAGGGGTATACTGAAGCTTTCTTT. It translates to CASNRDQGYTEAFF.

The chain carries TRBV19 and TRBJ2-7, with 8 bases that match TRBD2. This CDR3 has 14 amino acids. Germline V gene lookup returns CDR1 LNHDA and CDR2 SQIVND (reference sequence). V lost 2 bases, J lost 2 bases, and 2 bases stayed unmatched. CDR3 region: CASSITGGPYEQYF. In DNA, the CDR3 is TGTGCCAGTAGTATAACGGGAGGGCCCTACGAGCAGTACTTC.

This clone was recorded a few times. The genes are TRBV7-8 and TRBJ2-5; D possibly corresponds to TRBD2 (5 bases). Trimming shortened V by 5 bases and J by 2 bases, and 12 bases separated the two germline ends. Per the germline V gene, CDR1 is SGHVS and CDR2 is FQNEAQ. This CDR3 region has 14 residues. In DNA form, the CDR3 reads TGTGCCAGCAGCAATTTCGGGGTACAAGAGACCCAGTACTTC. It encodes CASSNFGVQETQYF. Full variable domain (remainder filled in from reference TRBV7-8 and TRBJ2-5): GAGVSQSPRYKVAKRGQDVALRCDPISGHVSLFWYQQALGQGPEFLTYFQNEAQLDKSGLPSDRFFAERPEGSVSTLKIQRTQQEDSAVYLCASSNFGVQETQYFGPGTRLLVL.